These 9 T cell receptor beta chains came from one sample sequenced in a study of T cells in tumors after PD-1 blockade. Regarding time point: second of two post-therapy site-matched biopsies approximately 2 months apart. Method: immunoSEQ multiplex PCR; TCRdb's copy keeps in-frame clones and lacks some. In the table there are thousands of clones, about 62% of which are singletons. Sequencing was performed on tumor tissue, taken after anti-PD-1 treatment. The receptors originated from a human donor with basal cell carcinoma.

This clone was recorded once. The J gene is TRBJ2-7, the V gene TRBV9, with 7 bases that match TRBD1. CDR1 SGDLS and CDR2 YYNGEE come from the germline V gene. V trimming: 0 bases; J trimming: 4 bases; junction bases outside the gene matches: 7. The CDR3 is 15 residues long. The CDR3 DNA follows: TGTGCCAGCAGCGTAGGGGCAGGGGGAAGGTACGAGCAGTACTTC. Translating it yields CASSVGAGGRYEQYF. Supplemented by reference TRBV9 and TRBJ2-7, the full variable domain reads DSGVTQTPKHLITATGQRVTLRCSPRSGDLSVYWYQQSLDQGLQFLIQYYNGEERAKGNILERFSAQQFPDLHSELNLSSLELGDSALYFCASSVGAGGRYEQYFGPGTRLTVT.

The chain joins TRBV12-2 to TRBJ1-1; the table's D call, TRBD1, has no DNA check behind it. TRBV12-2 is assigned pseudogene status. This CDR3 is 19 amino acids long. CDR3: CASRPPARQGAADWDEAFF. The CDR3, as DNA: TGTGCAAGTCGCCCACCCGCCCGACAGGGGGCCGCGGACTGGGACGAAGCTTTCTTT.

The chain recombines TRBV7-9 with TRBJ2-1; D gene uncertain. Trimming removed 6 bases from V and 7 bases from J, with 10 bases in between. The CDR3 covers 12 residues. Germline V gene sequence: CDR1 SEHNR, CDR2 FQNEAQ (reference sequence). CDR3 bases: TGTGCCAGCAGATCCAATACTAATGAGCAGTTCTTC. Protein product: CASRSNTNEQFF.

The chain employs TRBV7-6 and TRBJ2-7, with unresolved D. CDR3 length: 13 residues. From germline, CDR1 is SGHVS and CDR2 FNYEAQ. The V end lost 4 bases, the J end lost 3 bases, and 10 bases lay between the germline ends. The CDR3 here is CASSSGPYYEQYF. The CDR3 region has the DNA TGTGCCAGCAGCTCCGGGCCGTACTACGAGCAGTACTTC.

The CDR3 reads CASSLAGQGVDEQYF. CDR3 nucleotides: TGTGCCAGCAGCTTGGCAGGACAGGGAGTAGACGAGCAGTACTTC. This sequence joins TRBV5-6 and TRBJ2-7; 8 nucleotides line up with TRBD1. Germline V gene sequence: CDR1 SGHDT, CDR2 YYEEEE. The CDR3 covers 15 residues. Trimming took 0 bases from V and 5 from J; bases not matched to a gene: 7.

This chain links TRBV19 with TRBJ2-3, with TRBD2 matching 8 bases. V was pared by 3 bases and J by 4 bases, with 3 bases of the junction left unmatched. CDR3 length: 14 residues. Per germline, CDR1 LNHDA and CDR2 SQIVND (reference sequence). CDR3 bases: TGTGCCAGTAGTATCGGGGGGGGTGCAGATACGCAGTATTTT. Protein sequence: CASSIGGGADTQYF.

This clone rates as medium-sized. The DNA for the CDR3 is TGCGCCAGCAGCTCTACCGGGACAGGGGAGACTGAGCAGTTCTTC. Its protein product is CASSSTGTGETEQFF. The chain uses TRBV5-1 and TRBJ2-1; 10 nucleotides agree with TRBD1. After removal of 3 bases from V and 9 bases from J, the junction contained 9 bases not matched to a gene. This CDR3 is 15 amino acids long. CDR1 is SGHRS, CDR2 YFSETQ, per germline.

This clone was counted only a few times. The J gene is TRBJ1-5, the V gene TRBV21-1. TRBV21-1 is an annotated pseudogene. This CDR3 has 17 residues. The CDR3 protein is CASSKGVRAEANQPQHF. Here the CDR3 DNA reads TGTGCCAGCAGCAAAGGGGTAAGGGCCGAAGCCAATCAGCCCCAGCATTTT.

The J gene is TRBJ2-5, the V gene TRBV13; 9 bases map to TRBD2. Germline V gene data show CDR1 as PRHDT and CDR2 as FYEKMQ (reference sequence). The trim removed 5 bases at V and 5 bases at J, leaving 6 bases unmatched. CDR3 length: 14 amino acids. DNA of the CDR3: TGTGCCAGCAGCCTAATAGCGGGGGAGGAGACCCAGTACTTC. Protein: CASSLIAGEETQYF.